This T cell receptor beta chain was captured in a study of T-cell reconstitution after alpha-beta-depleted transplantation in children. The CDR3 spans 14 residues. Trimming cost V 8 bases and J 6 bases; bases outside gene matches: 10. The V gene's germline CDR1 is ENHRY and CDR2 SYGVKD. This sample's TCRbeta library carried unique molecular identifier barcodes. TCRdb reprocessed the PCR reads via MiXCR and lists one record per CDR3 protein. The table shows 200,000 to 250,000 distinct CDR3 sequences, with about 26% occurring only once. This clonotype was observed at least ten times. The TCR originated in a girl aged 2-10 years with Fanconi anemia, due to receive a stem cell transplant. The chain recombines TRBV10-3 with TRBJ2-1; 7 nucleotides agree with TRBD2. Here the sequenced sample was PBMCs, taken before TCRalphabeta/CD19-depleted stem cell transplant. CDR3 sequence: CAISIRGGSNEQFF. CDR3 coding DNA: TGTGCCATCTCTATCCGGGGCGGGAGCAATGAGCAGTTCTTC.